What follows are 30 T cell receptor beta chains derived from one specimen sequenced in a study of regulatory T cells in long-lasting Graves disease. CDR3-region Arm-PCR and iRepertoire HTBI primers produced the TCR beta libraries. One entry per CDR3 protein, called by TCRdb with MiXCR from the multiplex PCR reads. The table records 450,000 to 600,000 distinct CDR3 sequences, around 15% of them present only once. Described time point: newly diagnosed GD, antithyroid drugs for less than 3 months. RNA extracted from PBMCs served as the sequencing template. This sample was shared with a second study, whose subject was T cells in Graves' hyperthyroidism and ophthalmopathy.

The specimen comprised peripheral blood mononuclear cells (PBMCs), sampled at new diagnosis, from a patient treated with antithyroid drugs. Receptors were obtained from a man aged 35-49 years with Graves disease.

This clonotype was recorded at least ten times. The V gene is TRBV7-9, the J gene TRBJ1-2; no clear D. The CDR3 loop spans 15 amino acids. V gave up 3 bases and J gave up 1 base, with 12 bases separating them. Germline loops: CDR1 SEHNR, CDR2 FQNEAQ (reference sequence). The CDR3 is CASSLQTDINYGYTF. In DNA form, the CDR3 reads TGTGCCAGCAGCTTGCAAACAGACATTAACTATGGCTACACCTTC.

At least ten counts were recorded for this clonotype. This chain's CDR3 is CSAREVGAGTEAFF. DNA of the CDR3: TGCAGTGCTAGAGAAGTAGGGGCGGGCACTGAAGCTTTCTTT. V usage is TRBV20-1 and J usage is TRBJ1-1, with D maybe TRBD1 (5 bases). Germline V gene sequence: CDR1 DFQATT, CDR2 SNEGSKA (reference sequence). Trimming stripped 0 bases from V and 4 bases from J, with 12 bases between. CDR3 length: 14 amino acids.

This clonotype was seen ten or more times. The chain recombines TRBV5-1 with TRBJ2-1; 9 bases are a match to TRBD1. Germline assignment: CDR1 SGHRS and CDR2 YFSETQ. V dropped 0 bases and J dropped 4; count of bases not matched to a gene: 2. The CDR3 extends over 15 amino acids. In DNA form, the CDR3 reads TGCGCCAGCAGCTTGGAAGGACAGGGGTACAATGAGCAGTTCTTC. Translated: CASSLEGQGYNEQFF.

This clonotype has ten or more counts. This CDR3 is CASSLDGNTIYF. The CDR3 bases are TGTGCCAGCAGCCTGGATGGAAACACCATATATTTT. The gene calls are TRBV11-1 and TRBJ1-3; D is ambiguous. Germline V CDR1 and CDR2: SGHAT, FQDESV (reference sequence). The germline V and J ends were trimmed by 5 bases and 3 bases, with 5 bases remaining between them. This CDR3 is 12 amino acids long.

The chain has TRBV27 and TRBJ2-1; D is possibly TRBD2 (7 bases). Germline CDR1 and CDR2: MNHEY and SMNVEV (reference sequence). The CDR3 consists of 13 residues. Trimming removed 5 bases at V and 11 bases at J, with 16 bases between. The CDR3 region has the DNA TGTGCCAGCAGTGCCGGGGGGCGGACACAGCAGTTCTTC. Translating it yields CASSAGGRTQQFF.

The V and J genes are TRBV19 and TRBJ2-6, with D uncertain. Trimming stripped 5 bases from V and 0 bases from J, with 11 bases between. This CDR3 has 16 residues. Germline CDR1 and CDR2: LNHDA and SQIVND (reference sequence). The CDR3 coding sequence is TGTGCCAGTAGTGAAGGCCGGCTCTCTGGGGCCAACGTCCTGACTTTC. It translates to CASSEGRLSGANVLTF.

The rearrangement links TRBV5-1 to TRBJ2-3; 13 bases are a match to TRBD2. V gave up 4 bases and J gave up 8 bases; unmatched junction bases: 13. CDR3 length equals 17 residues. Germline CDR1 and CDR2: SGHRS and YFSETQ. The CDR3 coding sequence is TGCGCCAGCAGCCTCCTAGGGACTAGCGGGAACCCAGGTACGCAGTATTTT. Its protein is CASSLLGTSGNPGTQYF.

This clonotype has only a few counts. J is TRBJ2-5 and V is TRBV15; 8 nucleotides align to TRBD1. The CDR3 length is 17 residues. With 1 base clipped from V and 0 bases from J, the junction kept 7 bases outside the gene matches. Germline V gives CDR1 LNHNV, CDR2 YYDKDF (reference sequence). The CDR3 reads CATSRGFTGGYQETQYF. CDR3 DNA: TGTGCCACCAGCAGAGGATTCACAGGGGGATACCAAGAGACCCAGTACTTC.

The genes are TRBV15 and TRBJ2-7; D gene uncertain. In germline, CDR1 is LNHNV, CDR2 YYDKDF (reference sequence). Trimming took 0 bases from V and 2 from J, leaving 11 bases between them. The CDR3 contains 15 residues. CDR3 amino acids: CATSRDLGEAYEQYF. The DNA for the CDR3 is TGTGCCACCAGCAGAGATTTGGGCGAAGCCTACGAGCAGTACTTC.

This clonotype was detected ten times or more. Mismatch with germline at one junction end may stem from a read error. The chain carries TRBV5-1 and TRBJ2-1; D uncertain. CDR1 and CDR2 from the germline V gene are SGHRS and YFSETQ. The CDR3 consists of 12 residues. CDR3 in amino acids: CASSVTYNEQFF. Written as DNA, the CDR3 is TGTGCCAGCAGTGTAACATATAATGAGCAGTTCTTC.

This clonotype occurred many times. CDR3 amino acids: CASSTISGRNEQFF. The CDR3 DNA reads TGTGCCAGCTCTACCATTAGCGGGAGGAATGAGCAGTTCTTC. The chain is built from TRBV18 and TRBJ2-1; TRBD2 agrees at 10 bases. The CDR3 loop spans 14 amino acids. J was trimmed by 7 bases and V by 6 bases; bases with no gene match: 6. The germline V gene has CDR1 KGHSH and CDR2 LQKENI.

This clonotype was picked up many times. The chain couples TRBV20-1 to TRBJ2-1; maybe TRBD2 (6 bases). The CDR3 covers 12 residues. The V gene lost 6 bases and the J gene lost 5 bases, with 11 bases spanning the gap. CDR1 and CDR2 from the germline V gene are DFQATT and SNEGSKA (reference sequence). The CDR3 is CSAPSVDNEQFF. The CDR3 DNA reads as TGCAGTGCCCCTAGCGTGGACAATGAGCAGTTCTTC.

This CDR3 reads CASSYGLVSEQYF. CDR3 in DNA: TGTGCCAGCAGTTATGGACTAGTTTCCGAGCAGTACTTC. V and J are TRBV6-2 or TRBV6-3 and TRBJ2-7; the match to TRBD2 covers 7 bases. Unmatched junction bases numbered 5, after V lost 3 bases and J lost 6 bases. Germline V gene sequence: CDR1 MNHEY, CDR2 SVGEGT. CDR3 length: 13 amino acids.

CDR3 loop: CASRQQGFTNEKLFF. The CDR3 DNA reads as TGTGCCAGCAGGCAGCAGGGGTTTACTAATGAAAAACTGTTTTTT. The rearrangement joins TRBV7-8 to TRBJ1-4; D might be TRBD1 (6 bases). The V gene's germline CDR1 is SGHVS and CDR2 FQNEAQ. CDR3 length: 15 amino acids. Trimming cost V 6 bases and J 2 bases, with 13 bases left between them.

This clonotype showed up many times. The J gene is TRBJ1-5, the V gene TRBV30; D not resolved. CDR3 size: 14 residues. V was clipped by 0 bases and J by 4 bases, with 10 bases between them. The germline gives CDR1 GTSNPN, CDR2 SVGIG (reference sequence). The CDR3 loop reads CAWSVRTANQPQHF. CDR3 nucleotide sequence: TGTGCCTGGAGTGTGAGGACGGCAAATCAGCCCCAGCATTTT.

The table lists this clonotype with a few counts. The rearrangement joins TRBV20-1 to TRBJ2-7; D not certain. The CDR3 sequence is 11 residues long. In germline, CDR1 is DFQATT, CDR2 SNEGSKA (reference sequence). Trimming removed 1 base from V and 6 bases from J, with 7 bases in between. The CDR3 protein is CSARAYSEQYF. CDR3 coding DNA: TGCAGTGCTAGAGCCTACTCCGAGCAGTACTTC.

This clonotype was seen only a few times. The chain joins TRBV2 to TRBJ2-2; a weak D match, TRBD2 (5 bases). The CDR3 totals 13 residues. V was cut by 7 bases and J by 9 bases, with 15 bases left in between. In germline, CDR1 is SNHLY, CDR2 FYNNEI. CDR3 sequence: CASTGLGSRELFF. The CDR3 DNA is TGTGCCAGCACCGGTCTGGGGAGCCGGGAGCTGTTTTTT.

This clonotype was seen more than once but under ten times. The chain joins TRBV7-9 to TRBJ2-1; D perhaps matches TRBD2 (5 bases). Germline V gene sequence: CDR1 SEHNR, CDR2 FQNEAQ (reference sequence). V dropped 3 bases and J dropped 8 bases, with 26 bases sitting between them. The CDR3 is 18 residues long. CDR3 amino acids: CASSLISGSSGGGHEQFF. The CDR3 DNA follows: TGTGCCAGCAGCTTGATATCCGGGTCGAGCGGAGGAGGCCATGAGCAGTTCTTC.

In its sample, this clonotype was seen a few times. The chain combines TRBV5-8 with TRBJ2-5, with TRBD1 matching 8 bases. The CDR3 has 15 amino acids. Germline V gene data show CDR1 as SGHTS and CDR2 as YDEGEE. V shed 2 bases and J 1 base; nucleotides not matched to a gene: 4. The CDR3: CASSLRQGLQETQYF. DNA for the CDR3: TGTGCCAGCAGCTTAAGACAGGGGCTCCAAGAGACCCAGTACTTC. Together with reference TRBV5-8 and TRBJ2-5, the CDR3 gives the full variable domain: EAGVTQSPTHLIKTRGQQATLRCSPISGHTSVYWYQQALGLGLQFLLWYDEGEERNRGNFPPRFSGRQFPNYSSELNVNALELEDSALYLCASSLRQGLQETQYFGPGTRLLVL.

This clonotype appeared many times. The rearrangement links TRBV6-1 to TRBJ2-1, with TRBD2 matching 7 bases. With V trimmed by 3 bases and J by 0 bases, 8 bases remained unmatched. The CDR3 runs 17 residues. Germline V gene lookup returns CDR1 MNHNS and CDR2 SASEGT. The CDR3 DNA sequence: TGTGCCAGCAGTGAGTGGAGTCTAGCGGACTCCTACAATGAGCAGTTCTTC. It encodes CASSEWSLADSYNEQFF.

This clonotype came up a few times. V is TRBV11-3 and J is TRBJ2-1; D might be TRBD2 (6 bases). V was trimmed by 7 bases and J by 0 bases, leaving 10 bases between them. There are 14 residues in the CDR3. CDR1 and CDR2 (germline): SGHNT, YENEEA. The CDR3 region is CASTGTFSYNEQFF. CDR3 coding DNA: TGTGCCAGCACCGGGACTTTCTCCTACAATGAGCAGTTCTTC.

For this clonotype: The junction does not match germline at one end; this may be a read error. This chain uses TRBV2 with TRBJ2-2; possible D gene TRBD1, 5 bases. The CDR3 loop spans 13 amino acids. Looked up from germline, CDR1 is SNHLY and CDR2 is FYNNEI. The CDR3 region has the DNA TGTACCAGCAGATCAGGGTTGGGCGGGGAGCTGTTTTTT. Residues: CTSRSGLGGELFF.

V usage is TRBV6-2 or TRBV6-3 and J usage is TRBJ2-3; D is ambiguous. CDR1 is MNHEY and CDR2 is SVGEGT in the germline V gene. With 0 bases removed from V and 2 bases from J, the gap between germline ends came to 9 bases. There are 15 residues in the CDR3. CDR3 residues: CASSYSRADTDTQYF. For the CDR3, the DNA is TGTGCCAGCAGTTACTCGAGAGCAGACACAGATACGCAGTATTTT.

This clonotype was picked up many times. The J gene is TRBJ2-7, the V gene TRBV6-5, with TRBD1 as a possible D gene (6 bases). The CDR3 sequence is 15 residues long. Germline V gene data show CDR1 as MNHEY and CDR2 as SVGAGI. V gave up 0 bases and J gave up 4 bases, with 13 bases separating them. DNA of the CDR3: TGTGCCAGCAGTTACTCCGGAACAGGGAGTTACGAGCAGTACTTC. Residues: CASSYSGTGSYEQYF.

This clonotype has a count of ten or more. The chain employs TRBV29-1 and TRBJ1-1; D not certain. This CDR3 is 12 amino acids long. The ends were cut back, 4 bases at V and 6 bases at J, with 12 bases in the middle. From germline, CDR1 is SQVTM and CDR2 ANQGSEA. CDR3 amino acids: CSVVGVSAEAFF. CDR3 in DNA: TGCAGCGTTGTGGGCGTTAGCGCTGAAGCTTTCTTT.

This chain joins TRBV12-3 or TRBV12-4 and TRBJ2-3; TRBD2 matches 10 bases. The CDR3 has 15 amino acids. The junction had 7 bases not matched to a gene; V was cut back by 5 bases and J by 5 bases. The CDR3 is CASSSGGAFLDTQYF. In DNA, the CDR3 is TGTGCCAGCAGTAGCGGGGGGGCCTTCTTAGATACGCAGTATTTT.

For this clonotype: This may be a read error: a much more frequent sequence differs by one nucleotide. The chain is built from TRBV6-5 and TRBJ2-3, with D maybe TRBD2 (6 bases). The CDR3 totals 15 residues. Germline assignment: CDR1 MNHEY and CDR2 SVGAGI. Deletions cut 0 bases from V and 5 bases from J, with 12 bases between. The CDR3 sequence: CASSYSTTGGDTQYF. For the CDR3, the DNA is TGTGCCAGCAGTTACTCGACCACCGGGGGAGATACGCAGTATTTT.

The table lists this clonotype with many counts. The chain recombines TRBV6-1 with TRBJ2-7, with D possibly matching TRBD1 (6 bases). CDR3 length: 16 residues. Trimming took off 2 bases at V and 2 bases at J, with 16 bases between the two ends. CDR1 and CDR2 (germline): MNHNS, SASEGT. This CDR3 is CASSESYQGRTYEQYF. The CDR3 DNA reads as TGTGCCAGCAGTGAAAGTTATCAGGGGAGAACCTACGAGCAGTACTTC.

This clonotype was found a few times. V usage is TRBV29-1 and J usage is TRBJ2-7; D is tentatively TRBD1 or TRBD2 (5 bases each). The V and J ends lost 6 bases and 5 bases respectively, with 14 bases between them. Germline values: CDR1 SQVTM, CDR2 ANQGSEA. The CDR3 sequence is 12 residues long. This CDR3 is CSVSGGNDEQYF. The DNA of the CDR3 is TGCAGCGTGTCTGGGGGTAATGACGAGCAGTACTTC.

As concerns this clonotype: Since the CDR3 does not end with the conserved phenylalanine or tryptophan, this likely comes from a read error. The chain combines TRBV20-1 with TRBJ2-3, with D hard to call. CDR1 is DFQATT and CDR2 is SNEGSKA in the germline V gene (reference sequence). The CDR3 runs to 14 residues. V was pared by 6 bases and J by 0 bases, with 13 bases between. The CDR3 nucleotides are TGCAGTGCCCCCCCCCAGTCTAGCACAGATACGCAGTATTCT. Translating gives CSAPPQSSTDTQYS.